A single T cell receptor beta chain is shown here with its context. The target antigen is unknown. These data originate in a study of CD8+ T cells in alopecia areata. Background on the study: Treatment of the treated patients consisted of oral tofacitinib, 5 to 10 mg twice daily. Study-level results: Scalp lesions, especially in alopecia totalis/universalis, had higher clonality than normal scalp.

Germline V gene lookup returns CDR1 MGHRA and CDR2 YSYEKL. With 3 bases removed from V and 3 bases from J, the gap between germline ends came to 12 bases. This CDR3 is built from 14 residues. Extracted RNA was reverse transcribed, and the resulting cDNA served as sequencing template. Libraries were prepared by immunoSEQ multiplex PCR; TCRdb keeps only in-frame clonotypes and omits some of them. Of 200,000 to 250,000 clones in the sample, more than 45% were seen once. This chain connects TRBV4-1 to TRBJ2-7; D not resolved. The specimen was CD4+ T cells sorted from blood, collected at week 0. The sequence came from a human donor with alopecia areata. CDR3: CASSQEGEGYEQYF. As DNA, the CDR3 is TGCGCCAGCAGCCAGGAAGGTGAAGGCTACGAGCAGTACTTC.